This TCR beta chain was observed in a study of blood T cell repertoires in COVID-19. The protocol was immunoSEQ multiplex PCR, while the TCRdb copy is restricted to in-frame clones and leaves out a portion. The top ten hold roughly 8.6% of the sample, which has approximately 170,000 clones, 84% seen once. From germline, CDR1 is SGHKS and CDR2 YYEKEE (reference sequence). This CDR3 is built from 14 residues. The ends were cut back, 2 bases at V and 4 bases at J, with 10 bases in the middle. This receptor was identified in a woman in her fifties or sixties who had recovered from COVID-19. The chain links TRBV5-5 to TRBJ1-3; D is unresolved. Sequenced sample: PBMCs or T cells enriched from blood (not recorded which). The CDR3 loop reads CASSFGPAGNTIYF. In DNA form, the CDR3 reads TGTGCCAGCAGCTTCGGTCCCGCAGGAAACACCATATATTTT.